These 15 T cell receptor beta chains were sequenced from one sample in a study of radiotherapy plus CTLA-4 blockade in lung cancer. Produced via immunoSEQ multiplex PCR; TCRdb's table is partial and in-frame only. Of around 38,000 clones in the sample, approximately 86% were seen once. Here the sequenced sample was peripheral blood, taken from a patient treated with radiotherapy plus ipilimumab. These receptors were obtained from a human donor with non-small cell lung cancer whose response to radiotherapy plus ipilimumab could not be evaluated.

This clone was seen a single time. The CDR3 region is CASSPDRAGGYTF. In nucleotides, the CDR3 is TGTGCCAGCAGTCCGGACAGGGCGGGAGGCTACACCTTC. The chain couples TRBV28 to TRBJ1-2, with 8 bases fitting TRBD1. Germline values: CDR1 MDHEN, CDR2 SYDVKM. The CDR3 length is 13 residues. V gave up 5 bases and J gave up 8 bases; unmatched junction bases: 7.

V usage is TRBV29-1 and J usage is TRBJ2-1, with 11 bases fitting TRBD1. V dropped 4 bases and J dropped 11; count of bases not matched to a gene: 4. Looked up from germline, CDR1 is SQVTM and CDR2 is ANQGSEA. The CDR3 has 12 amino acids. The CDR3 DNA is TGCAGCGTTGTTGGGACAGGGGGAAAGCAGTTCTTC. This encodes CSVVGTGGKQFF.

The gene calls are TRBV10-1 and TRBJ2-3; 8 bases align to TRBD1. Germline CDR1 reads WNHNN; CDR2 reads SYGVQD (reference sequence). CDR3 length: 14 residues. V lost 2 bases to trimming and J lost 5 bases; unmatched junction nucleotides: 3. The CDR3 nucleotides are TGCGCCAGCAGTGAGACGGACAGGGAAGATACGCAGTATTTT. Encoded protein: CASSETDREDTQYF.

V is TRBV7-9 and J is TRBJ2-2; D is ambiguous. CDR3 length: 16 residues. Germline V gene data show CDR1 as SEHNR and CDR2 as FQNEAQ (reference sequence). V was pared by 1 base and J by 5 bases, with 14 bases between. CDR3 sequence (DNA): TGTGCCAGCAGCTTAGGGGTTGGGCAGTCGACCGGGGAGCTGTTTTTT. It translates to CASSLGVGQSTGELFF.

V is TRBV19 and J is TRBJ2-2, with TRBD1 matching over 8 bases. From germline, CDR1 is LNHDA and CDR2 SQIVND (reference sequence). The CDR3 is made up of 13 amino acids. Trimming cost V 10 bases and J 4 bases; bases outside gene matches: 5. The CDR3 here is CAIGQGPTGELFF. CDR3 DNA sequence: TGTGCCATTGGACAGGGACCCACCGGGGAGCTGTTTTTT.

This rearrangement joins TRBV19 to TRBJ1-2; D gene uncertain. Germline CDR1 is LNHDA and CDR2 is SQIVND (reference sequence). V was trimmed by 3 bases and J by 7 bases, leaving 18 bases between them. This CDR3 has 15 amino acids. The CDR3 is CASSMPGWRAAGYTF. The CDR3, as DNA: TGTGCCAGTAGTATGCCCGGTTGGCGGGCGGCTGGCTACACCTTC.

The genes are TRBV4-1 and TRBJ2-1; weak D call: TRBD2 (6 bases). Germline CDR1 MGHRA, CDR2 YSYEKL. The CDR3 runs 14 residues. The V end was cut by 5 bases, the J end by 7 bases, with 15 bases between. CDR3 region: CASSEGGIGNEQFF. Written as DNA, the CDR3 is TGCGCCAGCAGCGAGGGAGGAATTGGGAATGAGCAGTTCTTC.

The rearrangement joins TRBV5-1 to TRBJ2-3; TRBD2 matches 14 bases. CDR3 length: 16 residues. Germline CDR1 and CDR2: SGHRS and YFSETQ. With 4 bases clipped from V and 1 base from J, the junction kept 2 bases outside the gene matches. CDR3: CASSPTSGGGTDTQYF. DNA for the CDR3: TGCGCCAGCAGCCCGACTAGCGGGGGGGGCACAGATACGCAGTATTTT.

This rearrangement joins TRBV7-2 to TRBJ2-3, with D maybe TRBD2 (6 bases). The CDR3 runs to 14 residues. V shed 1 base and J shed 5 bases, with 10 bases lying between them. Germline V gene sequence: CDR1 SGHTA, CDR2 FQGNSA. The CDR3 DNA sequence: TGTGCCAGCAGCTTAGGCGGGGTGAGAGATACGCAGTATTTT. This codes for CASSLGGVRDTQYF.

This clone was detected only a few times. The chain recombines TRBV5-6 with TRBJ2-7; D is uncertain. The germline V gene has CDR1 SGHDT and CDR2 YYEEEE. The V end lost 4 bases, the J end lost 2 bases, and 10 bases lay between the germline ends. The CDR3 extends over 13 amino acids. CDR3 in DNA: TGTGCCAGCAGCGCCGGTCTTACCTACGAGCAGTACTTC. Its translation is CASSAGLTYEQYF.

The chain has TRBV18 and TRBJ1-1; the D gene is possibly TRBD1 (5 bases). The CDR3 has 13 amino acids. The germline gives CDR1 KGHSH, CDR2 LQKENI. Trimming removed 2 bases at V and 2 bases at J, with 6 bases between. The chain's CDR3 is CASSPGQNTEAFF. CDR3 DNA sequence: TGTGCCAGCTCACCAGGACAAAACACTGAAGCTTTCTTT.

This clone was recorded once. The chain uses TRBV19 and TRBJ1-4, with D perhaps TRBD1 (5 bases). The CDR3 spans 15 residues. Trimming took 5 bases from V and 8 from J, leaving 18 bases between them. Germline V gene lookup returns CDR1 LNHDA and CDR2 SQIVND (reference sequence). CDR3 residues: CASSPSGLLGEKLFF. CDR3 nucleotide sequence: TGTGCCAGTAGTCCCTCGGGACTCCTGGGAGAAAAACTGTTTTTT. Full variable domain (missing parts from reference TRBV19 and TRBJ1-4): DGGITQSPKYLFRKEGQNVTLSCEQNLNHDAMYWYRQDPGQGLRLIYYSQIVNDFQKGDIAEGYSVSREKKESFPLTVTSAQKNPTAFYLCASSPSGLLGEKLFFGSGTQLSVL.

V usage is TRBV7-9 and J usage is TRBJ1-2, with TRBD1 matching over 7 bases. The CDR3 is 16 amino acids. Germline values: CDR1 SEHNR, CDR2 FQNEAQ (reference sequence). J lost 6 bases, V lost 1 base, and 11 bases had no gene match. The CDR3 DNA reads TGTGCCAGCAGCTTAGAAGGATTCGAGGGGGCAGATGGCTACACCTTC. Translated, it gives CASSLEGFEGADGYTF.

The rearrangement uses TRBV20-1 and TRBJ1-2, with D possibly matching TRBD1 (6 bases). CDR3 length: 11 amino acids. The germline V gene encodes CDR1 DFQATT and CDR2 SNEGSKA (reference sequence). CDR3 DNA sequence: TGCGCTACGACAGGCGACTATGGCTACACCTTC. This gives the protein CATTGDYGYTF.

The V gene is TRBV9, the J gene TRBJ2-1; the match to TRBD2 covers 10 bases. Germline loops: CDR1 SGDLS, CDR2 YYNGEE. The junction had 8 bases not matched to a gene; V was cut back by 3 bases and J by 5 bases. This CDR3 comprises 16 residues. The CDR3 DNA reads TGTGCCAGCAGCGGCCTAGGTAGCGGGAGGAACAATGAGCAGTTCTTC. Translating it yields CASSGLGSGRNNEQFF.